This T cell receptor (beta chain) was identified in a study of T cell responses to AZD1222 COVID-19 vaccine. The table came from immunoSEQ multiplex PCR; TCRdb's copy has only in-frame clones and leaves some out. The profile shows 110,000 or so clones, more than 70% of them singletons. CDR1 is SGHRS, CDR2 YFSETQ, per germline. This CDR3 region has 14 residues. The trim removed 4 bases at V and 7 bases at J, leaving 11 bases unmatched. The specimen comprised peripheral blood, sampled 28 days after the second AZD1222 dose. This clonotype originated in an adult who received the AZD1222 COVID-19 vaccine. This chain connects TRBV5-1 to TRBJ2-7; 7 nucleotides line up with TRBD2. Here the CDR3 reads CASSPGGMFVEQYF. The CDR3 DNA reads TGCGCCAGCAGCCCCGGGGGGATGTTTGTGGAGCAGTACTTC.